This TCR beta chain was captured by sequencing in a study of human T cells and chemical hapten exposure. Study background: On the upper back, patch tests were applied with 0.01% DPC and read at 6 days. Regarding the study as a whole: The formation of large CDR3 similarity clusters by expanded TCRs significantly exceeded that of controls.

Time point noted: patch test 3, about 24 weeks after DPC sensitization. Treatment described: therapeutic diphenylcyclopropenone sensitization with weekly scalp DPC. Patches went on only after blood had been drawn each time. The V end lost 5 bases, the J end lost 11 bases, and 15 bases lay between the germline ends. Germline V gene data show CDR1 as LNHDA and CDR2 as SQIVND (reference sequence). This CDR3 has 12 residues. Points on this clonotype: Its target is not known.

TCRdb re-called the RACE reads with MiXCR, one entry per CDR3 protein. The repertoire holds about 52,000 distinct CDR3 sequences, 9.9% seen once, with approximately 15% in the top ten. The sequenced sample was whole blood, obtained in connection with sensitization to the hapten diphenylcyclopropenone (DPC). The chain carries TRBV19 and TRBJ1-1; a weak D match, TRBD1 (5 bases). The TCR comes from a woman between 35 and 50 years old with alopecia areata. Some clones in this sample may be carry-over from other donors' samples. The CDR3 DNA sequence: TGTGCCAGTAGTGGAACCGGGACCTTGGCTTTCTTT. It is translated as CASSGTGTLAFF.